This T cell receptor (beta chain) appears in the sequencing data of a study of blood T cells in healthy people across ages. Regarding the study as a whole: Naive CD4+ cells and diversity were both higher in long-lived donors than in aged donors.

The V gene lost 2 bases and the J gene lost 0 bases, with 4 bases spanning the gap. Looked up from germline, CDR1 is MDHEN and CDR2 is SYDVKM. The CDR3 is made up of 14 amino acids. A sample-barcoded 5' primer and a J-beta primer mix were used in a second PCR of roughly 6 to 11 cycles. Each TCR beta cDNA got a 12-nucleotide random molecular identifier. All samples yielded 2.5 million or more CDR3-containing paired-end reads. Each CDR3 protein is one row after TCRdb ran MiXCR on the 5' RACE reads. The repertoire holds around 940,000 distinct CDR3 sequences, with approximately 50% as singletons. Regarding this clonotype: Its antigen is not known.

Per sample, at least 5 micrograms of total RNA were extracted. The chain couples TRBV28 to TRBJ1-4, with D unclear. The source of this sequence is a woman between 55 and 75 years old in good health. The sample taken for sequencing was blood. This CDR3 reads CASSLITTNEKLFF. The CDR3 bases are TGTGCCAGCAGTTTAATTACAACTAATGAAAAACTGTTTTTT.